This T cell receptor beta chain is drawn from a study of response to subunit inactivated influenza vaccine. Overall study findings and caveats: The authors offered the suggestion that each seasonal influenza vaccination recruits few new T cells.

This clonotype was recorded a few times. Its target is unknown. V gave up 7 bases and J gave up 3 bases, with 9 bases separating them. Germline assignment: CDR1 DFQATT and CDR2 SNEGSKA (reference sequence). This CDR3 is built from 12 residues. TCRdb recomputed calls from the RT-PCR reads with MiXCR, one row per CDR3 protein. The sample consists of more than 200,000 distinct CDR3 sequences, 12% of them appearing once. This sample comprised non-naive T cells sorted from PBMCs, obtained less than 15 days before vaccination. This sequence originates from a man aged 50-60 years who received an inactivated influenza vaccine. The chain recombines TRBV20-1 with TRBJ1-4, with D unresolved. The CDR3 here is CSEFGPNEKLFF. CDR3 nucleotides: TGCAGTGAGTTCGGACCTAATGAAAAACTGTTTTTT.